The entry below gives a single T cell receptor beta chain sequence along with its context. No antigen is known for it. The sample comes from a study of beta chain features in type 1 diabetes. Overall study context: All samples combined gave roughly 100,000,000 sorted cells for examination. Study observations and caveats: When cDNA is sequenced, cells with high TCR expression could be over-represented. When Type 1 diabetes patients were examined, their TCRB CDR3s proved moderately but significantly shorter in all four CD4+ subsets. A greater similarity of naive, central memory and Treg TCRB repertoires was seen among patients than among healthy donors.

This CDR3 has 14 residues. Between the trimmed V and J ends, which lost 4 bases and 3 bases, there was a span of 12 bases. Germline assignment: CDR1 SEHNR and CDR2 FQNEAQ (reference sequence). What was sequenced were expressed TCRB transcripts, since all of the isolated RNA had been reverse transcribed. Repertoires were generated with immunoSEQ multiplex PCR, while TCRdb's copy carries only in-frame clones and drops some. This sample has 500,000 to 650,000 clones, with about an eighth found just once. Sequenced: naive CD4+ T cells from blood. The sequence was collected from a man aged 25 to 40 with type 1 diabetes. The chain employs TRBV7-9 and TRBJ1-2; no reliable D call. CDR3 DNA: TGTGCCAGCAGCTCCGGCCCGCCCGACTATGGCTACACCTTC. This translates into CASSSGPPDYGYTF.